These 10 T cell receptor beta chains originate from one sample sequenced in a study of cytomegalovirus exposure and HLA in healthy donors. A multiplex PCR was run with 60 Vbeta primers and 13 Jbeta primers. Using immunoSEQ multiplex PCR, the repertoire was profiled, and TCRdb retains in-frame clones only, with some absent. The sample shows under 130,000 clones, just under 80% of them seen only once. The sequenced sample consisted of PBMCs. The receptors were gathered from a man in his thirties or forties in good health and CMV-seronegative.

This chain joins TRBV10-2 and TRBJ1-2; the D gene is possibly TRBD1 (6 bases). V was cut by 2 bases and J by 5 bases, with 12 bases left in between. In germline, CDR1 is WSHSY, CDR2 SAAADI. CDR3 length: 14 amino acids. CDR3 amino acids: CASSEVGAGYGYTF. The DNA of the CDR3 is TGCGCCAGCAGTGAGGTGGGGGCCGGGTATGGCTACACCTTC.

The V call is TRBV4-1, the J call TRBJ2-2, with TRBD1 identical over 12 bases. J lost 5 bases, V lost 8 bases, and 24 bases had no gene match. There are 21 residues in the CDR3. CDR1 MGHRA and CDR2 YSYEKL come from the germline V gene. CDR3 nucleotides: TGCGCCAGCGCCTCGACCCAAGGCACGGGGACAGGGGGCTTCTTGACCGGGGAGCTGTTTTTT. Residues: CASASTQGTGTGGFLTGELFF.

J is TRBJ1-1 and V is TRBV29-1, with D possibly being TRBD1 (5 bases). The CDR3 is 13 amino acids. V lost 1 base to trimming and J lost 5 bases, with 11 bases between them. Germline V gene data show CDR1 as SQVTM and CDR2 as ANQGSEA. The CDR3 DNA sequence: TGCAGCGTTGAAGGGGGGGGAGGGACTGAAGCTTTCTTT. Protein sequence: CSVEGGGGTEAFF.

V and J are TRBV10-2 and TRBJ1-3, with D unclear. The CDR3 sequence is 15 residues long. V lost 0 bases to trimming and J lost 4 bases, with 10 bases between them. Per germline, CDR1 WSHSY and CDR2 SAAADI. The DNA of the CDR3 is TGCGCCAGCAGTGAGTCGAGCACCCCGGGAAACACCATATATTTT. Translated, it gives CASSESSTPGNTIYF.

This clone has just a few counts. V gene TRBV13 combines with J gene TRBJ1-1, with D possibly being TRBD1 (5 bases). The CDR3 loop spans 11 amino acids. Germline CDR1 reads PRHDT; CDR2 reads FYEKMQ (reference sequence). Trimming removed 1 base from V and 12 bases from J, with 9 bases in between. The CDR3: CASSLEDKPFF. The CDR3 DNA is TGTGCCAGCAGCTTAGAGGACAAACCTTTCTTT.

This clone was found a few times. This chain uses TRBV4-1 with TRBJ2-1, with D perhaps TRBD2 (6 bases). CDR3 size: 15 residues. The germline CDR1 and CDR2 sequences are MGHRA and YSYEKL. V was pared by 5 bases and J by 4 bases, with 15 bases between. The CDR3 sequence: CASSENKGGYNEQFF. The CDR3 bases are TGCGCCAGCAGCGAAAACAAAGGAGGGTACAATGAGCAGTTCTTC.

The genes are TRBV5-6 and TRBJ2-7; 9 bases line up with TRBD2. CDR1 SGHDT and CDR2 YYEEEE come from the germline V gene. The CDR3 is made up of 15 amino acids. The V segment lost 0 bases and the J segment 3 bases; nucleotides outside the gene matches: 4. CDR3 amino acids: CASSLGREGHYEQYF. CDR3 sequence (DNA): TGTGCCAGCAGCTTGGGGCGGGAGGGCCACTACGAGCAGTACTTC.

This chain links TRBV9 with TRBJ1-6; 8 nucleotides agree with TRBD1. Trimming at V came to 3 bases and at J to 6 bases, leaving 5 bases not matched to a gene. The germline CDR1 and CDR2 sequences are SGDLS and YYNGEE. There are 15 residues in the CDR3. The CDR3 DNA reads as TGTGCCAGCAGCGGGCCAGGGGGCGGTAATTCACCCCTCCACTTT. Amino acids: CASSGPGGGNSPLHF.

This clone turned up a few times. The chain carries TRBV5-1 and TRBJ2-5; 7 bases align to TRBD1. The CDR3 covers 17 residues. CDR1 is SGHRS, CDR2 YFSETQ, per germline. V was pared by 4 bases and J by 1 base, with 13 bases of the junction left unmatched. CDR3 coding DNA: TGCGCCAGCAGCACACAAAAAAGACAGGGCGGCCAAGAGACCCAGTACTTC. It is translated as CASSTQKRQGGQETQYF. Filled out from reference TRBV5-1 and TRBJ2-5, the complete variable domain reads KAGVTQTPRYLIKTRGQQVTLSCSPISGHRSVSWYQQTPGQGLQFLFEYFSETQRNKGNFPGRFSGRQFSNSRSEMNVSTLELGDSALYLCASSTQKRQGGQETQYFGPGTRLLVL.

The rearrangement links TRBV6-6 to TRBJ2-7, with TRBD1 identical over 9 bases. Germline CDR1 and CDR2: MNHNY and SVGAGI (reference sequence). With V trimmed by 5 bases and J by 3 bases, 5 bases remained unmatched. CDR3 length: 14 amino acids. CDR3 region: CASSPGQGGYEQYF. The CDR3 bases are TGTGCCAGCAGTCCGGGACAGGGAGGCTACGAGCAGTACTTC.